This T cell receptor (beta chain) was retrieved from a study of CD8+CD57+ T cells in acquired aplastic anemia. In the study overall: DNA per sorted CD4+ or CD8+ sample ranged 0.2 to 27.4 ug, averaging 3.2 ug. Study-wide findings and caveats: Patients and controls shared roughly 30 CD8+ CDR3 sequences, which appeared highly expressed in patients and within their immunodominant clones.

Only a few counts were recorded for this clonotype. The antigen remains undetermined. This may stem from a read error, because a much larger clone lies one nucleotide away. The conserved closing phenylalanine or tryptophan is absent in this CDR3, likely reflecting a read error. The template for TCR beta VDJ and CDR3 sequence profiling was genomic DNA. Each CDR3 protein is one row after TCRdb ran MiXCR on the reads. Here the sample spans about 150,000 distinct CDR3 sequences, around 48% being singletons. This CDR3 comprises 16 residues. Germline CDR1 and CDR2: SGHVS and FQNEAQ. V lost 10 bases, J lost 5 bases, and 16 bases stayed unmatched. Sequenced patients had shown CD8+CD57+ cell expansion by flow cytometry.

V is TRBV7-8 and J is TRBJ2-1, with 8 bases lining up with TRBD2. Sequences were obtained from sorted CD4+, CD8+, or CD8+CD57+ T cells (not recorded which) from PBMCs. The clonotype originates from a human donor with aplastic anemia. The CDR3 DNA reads TGTGCCACGAAGAGCGGGAGCCCTAATCCCAACAATGAGCAGTTCTGC. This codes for CATKSGSPNPNNEQFC.